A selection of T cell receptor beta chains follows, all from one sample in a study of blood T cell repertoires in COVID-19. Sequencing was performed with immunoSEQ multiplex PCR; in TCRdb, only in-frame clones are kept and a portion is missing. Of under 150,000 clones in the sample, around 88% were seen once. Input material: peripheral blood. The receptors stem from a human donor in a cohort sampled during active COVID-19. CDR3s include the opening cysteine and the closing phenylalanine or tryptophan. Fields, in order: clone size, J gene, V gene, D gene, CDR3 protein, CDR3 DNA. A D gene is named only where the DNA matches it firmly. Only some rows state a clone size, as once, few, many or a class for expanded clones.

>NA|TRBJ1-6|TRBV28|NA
CASSRDWSSPLHF
TGTGCCAGCAGTCGGGACTGGAGTTCACCCCTCCACTTT
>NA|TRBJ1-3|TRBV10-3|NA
CAISADGTSGNTIYF
TGTGCCATCAGTGCAGACGGGACTTCTGGAAACACCATATATTTT
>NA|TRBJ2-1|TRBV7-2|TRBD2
CASSLTSGGARNEQFF
TGTGCCAGCAGCCTGACTAGCGGGGGGGCTAGGAATGAGCAGTTCTTC
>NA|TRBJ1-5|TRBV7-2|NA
CASSYRQREQPQHF
TGTGCCAGCAGTTATAGACAGAGAGAACAGCCCCAGCATTTT
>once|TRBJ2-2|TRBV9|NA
CASSVSTSGPPLEFRAGELFF
TGTGCCAGCAGCGTCTCGACATCCGGCCCCCCACTAGAGTTCCGAGCCGGGGAGCTGTTTTTT
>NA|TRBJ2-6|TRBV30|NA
CAWSYMSGANVLTF
TGTGCCTGGAGTTACATGTCTGGGGCCAACGTCCTGACTTTC
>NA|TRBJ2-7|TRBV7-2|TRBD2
CASSYRGGSYEQYF
TGTGCCAGCAGTTACCGGGGGGGCTCCTACGAGCAGTACTTC
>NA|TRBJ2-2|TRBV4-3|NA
CASSQEEGNTGELFF
TGCGCCAGCAGCCAAGAGGAGGGGAACACCGGGGAGCTGTTTTTT
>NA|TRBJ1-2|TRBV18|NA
CASSPPGVGPWGYTF
TGTGCCAGCTCACCCCCAGGGGTCGGCCCGTGGGGCTACACCTTC
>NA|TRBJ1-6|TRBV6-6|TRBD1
CASSYSWTGKNSPLHF
TGTGCCAGCAGTTACTCGTGGACAGGGAAGAACTCACCCCTCCACTTT
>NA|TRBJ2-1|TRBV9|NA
CASSPRIHNEQFF
TGTGCCAGCAGTCCGCGAATCCACAATGAGCAGTTCTTC
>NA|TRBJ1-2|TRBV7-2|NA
CASSPLAGAYGYTF
TGTGCCAGCAGCCCCTTGGCAGGGGCCTATGGCTACACCTTC
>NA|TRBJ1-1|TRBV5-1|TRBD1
CASSLGDGGGGNTEAFF
TGCGCCAGCAGCTTGGGAGATGGAGGGGGCGGGAACACTGAAGCTTTCTTT
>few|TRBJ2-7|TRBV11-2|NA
CASSTSHDEQYF
TGTGCCAGCAGTACGAGCCATGACGAGCAGTACTTC
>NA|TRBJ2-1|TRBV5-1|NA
CASSLTRDSQTNEQFF
TGCGCCAGCAGCTTAACGCGGGACAGTCAGACAAATGAGCAGTTCTTC
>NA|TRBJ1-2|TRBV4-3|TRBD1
CASSQDRQGVTPYGYTF
TGCGCCAGCAGCCAAGATAGACAGGGTGTAACTCCCTATGGCTACACCTTC
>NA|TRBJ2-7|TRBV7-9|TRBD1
CASSSRDRIYEQYF
TGTGCCAGCAGCTCCAGGGACAGGATATACGAGCAGTACTTC
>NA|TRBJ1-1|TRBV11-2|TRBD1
CASSTRQGPMNTEAFF
TGTGCCAGCAGCACCCGACAGGGTCCCATGAACACTGAAGCTTTCTTT
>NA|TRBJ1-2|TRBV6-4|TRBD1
CASSPEQGMYGYTF
TGTGCCAGCAGCCCCGAACAGGGGATGTATGGCTACACCTTC
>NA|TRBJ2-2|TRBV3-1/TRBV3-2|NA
CASRPGVPGGELFF
TGTGCCAGCAGACCGGGGGTGCCGGGGGGGGAGCTGTTTTTT
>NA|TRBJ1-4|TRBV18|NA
CASSPDEKLFF
TGTGCCAGCTCCCCCGATGAAAAACTGTTTTTT
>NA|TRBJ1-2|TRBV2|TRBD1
CASSSDRVGGYTF
TGTGCCAGCAGTTCCGACAGGGTTGGTGGCTACACCTTC
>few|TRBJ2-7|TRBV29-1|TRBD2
CSVATAGGTYEQYF
TGCAGCGTTGCTACAGCGGGGGGTACTTACGAGCAGTACTTC